This T cell receptor beta chain derives from a study of vaccination and CD4 T cells after COVID-19. About the research overall: Collection of post-vaccine samples followed dose two by a median roughly 72 days, spanning a range of 14 to 241.

The Oncomine TCR Beta short-read assay was applied to DNA of cultured CD4+ T cells. The authors extracted genomic DNA from cultured CD4+ T cells. TCRdb analysed the PCR reads with MiXCR anew, one entry per CDR3 protein. The table shows around 4,200 distinct CDR3 sequences, with roughly 44% occurring only once. The sample's treatment: approximately 10-day PBMC culture with coronavirus spike peptide pools or control peptides (ViraFEST assay). This CDR3 is built from 16 residues. The study, taken as a whole, reports: No early post-infection timepoints were studied, and convalescent patients studied were relatively few.

With regard to this clonotype: The antigen is not known.

The specimen sequenced was CD4+ T cells from blood, cultured in vitro. The TCR was taken from a human donor who had recovered from COVID-19. The rearrangement joins TRBV21-1 to TRBJ2-5; the table gives TRBD2 as D, unverified against the DNA. TRBV21-1 is a pseudogene. The CDR3 DNA follows: TGTGCCAGCAGCCCTGCCCTAGGCGGGAGGTGGAAGACCCAGTACTTC. Translation gives CASSPALGGRWKTQYF.